This TCR beta chain was recovered during a study of T cells in Graves' hyperthyroidism and ophthalmopathy. General study findings and limits: Blood also showed most of the thyroid clonotypes that were expanded above 0.001. Stable hyperthyroidism was told apart from ophthalmopathy by a model built on 13 V-J features.

Details on this clonotype: The antigen is not known. A read error may produce the germline difference seen at one junction end.

It was RNA transcripts that yielded the amplified TCR beta CDR3 regions. The HTBI primer set drove a first-round RT-PCR of the TCR CDR3. Using its own MiXCR run on the multiplex PCR reads, TCRdb lists one record per CDR3 protein. The sample carries approximately 210,000 distinct CDR3 sequences, roughly 15% recorded once. The CDR3 covers 14 residues. In germline, CDR1 is SEHNR, CDR2 FQNEAQ (reference sequence). Graves' hyperthyroidism showing no ophthalmopathy progression within 18 months was considered stable. Uncontrolled infection, other autoimmune disease, pregnancy or lactation barred patients from enrollment.

Material for sequencing was blood. The chain combines TRBV7-9 with TRBJ2-7, with 7 bases that match TRBD1. This TCR came from a middle-aged man with Graves' hyperthyroidism. Here the CDR3 DNA reads TGTGCCAACAGCTTCGGGACAGTCTCCTACGAGCAGTACTTC. Protein sequence: CANSFGTVSYEQYF.